There are a few counts of the clone carrying this T cell receptor (beta chain). Its antigen is not known. Noted time point: newly diagnosed GD, antithyroid drugs for less than 3 months. PBMC RNA was the source of the TCR library. The ends were cut back, 1 base at V and 2 bases at J, with 18 bases in the middle. This CDR3 contains 17 residues. Per the germline V gene, CDR1 is DFQATT and CDR2 is SNEGSKA (reference sequence). To make TCR beta libraries, researchers used iRepertoire HTBI primers and Arm-PCR of CDR3 regions. TCRdb reprocessed the multiplex PCR reads with MiXCR, giving one entry per CDR3 protein. The repertoire includes some 460,000 distinct CDR3 sequences, roughly 17% of them detected once, and roughly an eighth sits in the top ten. This sample was taken from a study of regulatory T cells in long-lasting Graves disease. Study-wide context: Newly diagnosed Graves' patients had taken antithyroid drugs under 3 months. Regarding the study as a whole: TRBV28, TRBJ1-2 and TRBJ2-5 were favored in persistent disease.

This sample was also put to use in a study of T cells in Graves' hyperthyroidism and ophthalmopathy. That study adds: Those with hyperthyroidism were 18 to 65 years old, newly diagnosed, and ill for under 2 months.

The sample consisted of peripheral blood mononuclear cells (PBMCs), taken at new diagnosis, from a patient treated with antithyroid drugs. The sequence was obtained from a middle-aged man with Graves disease. The chain uses TRBV20-1 and TRBJ2-1; TRBD2 might be the D (6 bases). The CDR3, as DNA: TGCAGTGCTAGAGTGGAAAAGGGCCTAGCGACCTACAATGAGCAGTTCTTC. This codes for CSARVEKGLATYNEQFF.